These 15 T cell receptor beta chains were sequenced from one sample in a study of CD8+ T cells in alopecia areata. After isolation, RNA underwent reverse transcription to generate cDNA as the sequencing template. Measured with immunoSEQ multiplex PCR; TCRdb has only the in-frame clones, and not every one. The sample lists roughly 250,000 clones, roughly 69% occurring once. Sequencing used CD4+ T cells sorted from blood, obtained at week 0. The receptors were gathered from a human donor with alopecia areata.

The count of this clone is one. The CDR3 reads CASSQDRGNTEAFF. The CDR3 DNA reads as TGTGCCAGCAGCCAAGATCGAGGTAACACTGAAGCTTTCTTT. The V and J genes are TRBV4-2 and TRBJ1-1; no clear D. The germline V gene has CDR1 LGHNA and CDR2 YNFKEQ. The CDR3 totals 14 residues. Trimming took off 0 bases at V and 2 bases at J, with 7 bases between the two ends.

This clone was counted between two and nine times. The chain recombines TRBV5-1 with TRBJ1-6, with 8 nucleotides matching TRBD1. Germline V CDR1 and CDR2: SGHRS, YFSETQ. The J segment lost 5 bases and the V segment lost 5 bases, leaving 6 bases of the junction unmatched. The CDR3 totals 15 residues. This CDR3 is CASSRGTGHNSPLHF. In nucleotides, the CDR3 is TGCGCCAGCAGTCGTGGGACAGGACATAATTCACCCCTCCACTTT.

The sample holds a few counts of this clone. This sequence joins TRBV2 and TRBJ1-6, with no clear D. The CDR3 extends over 17 amino acids. The germline V gene encodes CDR1 SNHLY and CDR2 FYNNEI. V lost 4 bases to trimming and J lost 0 bases, with 13 bases between them. Here the CDR3 reads CASSGETFSSYNSPLHF. The CDR3 region has the DNA TGTGCCAGCAGTGGGGAGACATTTTCCTCCTATAATTCACCCCTCCACTTT.

The V call is TRBV30, the J call TRBJ2-5; D unclear. CDR1 and CDR2 from the germline V gene are GTSNPN and SVGIG (reference sequence). The CDR3 contains 11 residues. Trimming left V 0 bases short and J 8 bases short, with 7 bases between. The CDR3 coding sequence is TGTGCCTGGAGTGTACTGAGCACCCAGTACTTC. It codes for CAWSVLSTQYF. The entire variable domain, with the rest obtained from reference TRBV30 and TRBJ2-5, is as follows: SQTIHQWPATLVQPVGSPLSLECTVEGTSNPNLYWYRQAAGRGLQLLFYSVGIGQISSEVPQNLSASRPQDRQFILSSKKLLLSDSGFYLCAWSVLSTQYFGPGTRLLVL.

The chain carries TRBV27 and TRBJ1-2; TRBD1 might be the D (6 bases). The V gene's germline CDR1 is MNHEY and CDR2 SMNVEV (reference sequence). Trimming stripped 4 bases from V and 0 bases from J, with 15 bases between. CDR3 length equals 16 residues. Here the CDR3 DNA reads TGTGCCAGCAGTTATAACCCCGGGGGGCCTAACTATGGCTACACCTTC. Amino acid sequence: CASSYNPGGPNYGYTF.

Turning to this clone: Germline and junction disagree at one end, which may indicate a read error. The rearrangement uses TRBV7-7 and TRBJ2-3, with 8 bases fitting TRBD2. The length of the CDR3 is 15 residues. Germline CDR1 reads SSHAT; CDR2 reads FNYEAQ (reference sequence). CDR3 protein: CASSSGTRNTDTQYF. The CDR3 nucleotides read TGTGCTAGCAGCTCCGGGACTAGGAACACAGATACGCAGTATTTT.

The genes are TRBV23-1 and TRBJ1-2; 7 bases are a match to TRBD1. TRBV23-1 is filed as an ORF, its function uncertain. V trimming: 3 bases; J trimming: 2 bases; junction bases outside the gene matches: 3. This CDR3 is 14 amino acids long. The CDR3 sequence: CASSQARGNYGYTF. The CDR3 bases are TGCGCCAGCAGTCAGGCCAGGGGGAACTATGGCTACACCTTC.

This chain connects TRBV5-1 to TRBJ2-2; 9 bases line up with TRBD1. CDR1 is SGHRS and CDR2 is YFSETQ in the germline V gene. With 4 bases clipped from V and 0 bases from J, the junction kept 4 bases outside the gene matches. This CDR3 spans 16 amino acids. This chain's CDR3 is CASSAGQGPNTGELFF. The CDR3 DNA reads as TGCGCCAGCAGCGCCGGACAGGGGCCGAACACCGGGGAGCTGTTTTTT.

V is TRBV5-1 and J is TRBJ1-1, with TRBD1 identical over 9 bases. Germline CDR1 SGHRS, CDR2 YFSETQ. V shed 7 bases and J 1 base; nucleotides not matched to a gene: 8. The CDR3 is made up of 15 amino acids. CDR3 protein: CASVPGQGRNTEAFF. The CDR3 DNA follows: TGCGCCAGCGTACCGGGACAGGGAAGGAACACTGAAGCTTTCTTT. The full variable domain, in which reference TRBV5-1 and TRBJ1-1 provide the parts outside the CDR3, is KAGVTQTPRYLIKTRGQQVTLSCSPISGHRSVSWYQQTPGQGLQFLFEYFSETQRNKGNFPGRFSGRQFSNSRSEMNVSTLELGDSALYLCASVPGQGRNTEAFFGQGTRLTVV.

This chain uses TRBV7-2 with TRBJ1-5, with no clear D. The V gene's germline CDR1 is SGHTA and CDR2 FQGNSA. Trimming removed 2 bases from V and 3 bases from J, with 8 bases in between. The CDR3 spans 14 residues. The CDR3 bases are TGTGCCAGCAGCTTATCGGTGAACAATCAGCCCCAGCATTTT. It encodes CASSLSVNNQPQHF.

This clone was seen a single time. This chain links TRBV5-1 with TRBJ1-4; perhaps TRBD1 as D (5 bases). Per germline, CDR1 SGHRS and CDR2 YFSETQ. V was cut by 1 base and J by 6 bases, with 10 bases left in between. This CDR3 is built from 14 residues. CDR3 protein: CASSLMGLDEKLFF. The CDR3 DNA is TGCGCCAGCAGCTTGATGGGGCTGGATGAAAAACTGTTTTTT.

The chain uses TRBV30 and TRBJ1-6, with TRBD1 as a possible D gene (5 bases). Trimming took 5 bases from V and 5 from J, leaving 19 bases between them. Per germline, CDR1 GTSNPN and CDR2 SVGIG (reference sequence). The CDR3 sequence is 16 residues long. This CDR3 is CAWSLSTAGDNSPLHF. In nucleotides, the CDR3 is TGTGCCTGGTCGTTGTCGACCGCGGGGGATAATTCACCCCTCCACTTT.

The chain employs TRBV30 and TRBJ1-5, with D unclear. CDR1 is GTSNPN and CDR2 is SVGIG in the germline V gene (reference sequence). Deletions cut 5 bases from V and 0 bases from J, with 5 bases between. The CDR3 consists of 12 residues. The CDR3 protein is CAWAYSNQPQHF. The CDR3 DNA reads TGTGCCTGGGCATATAGCAATCAGCCCCAGCATTTT.

This clone came up a few times. V gene TRBV20-1 combines with J gene TRBJ2-5; TRBD2 might be the D (5 bases). V lost 6 bases and J 9 bases, leaving 14 bases between the germline ends. The CDR3 sequence is 11 residues long. Germline CDR1 is DFQATT and CDR2 is SNEGSKA (reference sequence). The CDR3 sequence: CSARGNGAQYF. In DNA form, the CDR3 reads TGCAGTGCCCGAGGGAACGGGGCCCAGTACTTC.

V and J are TRBV30 and TRBJ1-5; tentative D call: TRBD1 (5 bases). The V and J ends lost 5 bases and 6 bases respectively, with 11 bases between them. This CDR3 contains 12 residues. Germline V gene lookup returns CDR1 GTSNPN and CDR2 SVGIG (reference sequence). CDR3 bases: TGTGCCTGGGGGGCGCAATTTCAGCCCCAGCATTTT. Amino acid sequence: CAWGAQFQPQHF.